Listed below are T cell receptor beta chains from one sample, sequenced in a study of blood T cell repertoires in COVID-19. Some clones are missing from TCRdb's copy, which holds only in-frame ones; the method was immunoSEQ multiplex PCR. Of 350,000 to 450,000 clones detected, 80% to 90% appear once; the ten largest clones hold 0.95% to 1.5%. The material sequenced was peripheral blood. The source is a middle-aged man with acute or convalescent COVID-19. The CDR3 runs from the conserved cysteine through the conserved F or W. D genes are given only for firm matches.

V gene	J gene	D gene	CDR3 length	CDR3 protein
TRBV14	TRBJ2-1	TRBD1	15	CASSLDRGLRNEQFF
TRBV30	TRBJ2-3	TRBD2	16	CAWMGEGRVISDTQYF
TRBV7-9	TRBJ1-2	TRBD1	14	CASSSTGGDYGYTF
TRBV27	TRBJ2-3	-	13	CASSLLGTDTQYF
TRBV4-3	TRBJ2-5	TRBD2	15	CASSQDLAGEETQYF
TRBV6-2/TRBV6-3	TRBJ1-3	-	15	CASSLQGVGGNTIYF
TRBV5-1	TRBJ1-5	-	15	CASSPGVYSNQPQHF
TRBV6-2/TRBV6-3	TRBJ2-3	TRBD1	16	CASSPRDRVSTDTQYF
TRBV5-5	TRBJ2-1	-	16	CASSLGLAGWPNEQFF
TRBV12-3/TRBV12-4	TRBJ1-5	TRBD1	13	CASRGQGGQPQHF
TRBV28	TRBJ1-2	-	14	CASSLIGAGDGYTF
TRBV7-9	TRBJ2-2	TRBD2	18	CASSPGTSGLANTGELFF
TRBV19	TRBJ1-6	TRBD1	15	CASSVGTGQYSPLHF
TRBV28	TRBJ1-5	-	14	CASRDTGDYQPQHF
TRBV28	TRBJ1-6	TRBD1	15	CASSLSGTDTSPLHF
TRBV5-5	TRBJ1-5	TRBD1	15	CASTAGTGGHQPQHF
TRBV30	TRBJ2-7	-	12	CAWSVLGVEQYF
TRBV7-2	TRBJ1-2	-	13	CASSLDRIDGYTF
TRBV2	TRBJ1-2	-	14	CASSVDSRNYGYTF
TRBV6-2/TRBV6-3	TRBJ2-1	-	15	CASSFGHPVYNEQFF
TRBV4-2	TRBJ1-2	-	16	CASSQRFGSQNYGYTF
TRBV19	TRBJ1-1	-	12	CASSQGRTEAFF
TRBV28	TRBJ2-1	-	12	CASSQVTSLQFF
TRBV2	TRBJ1-1	TRBD1	16	CARTSLHDRGDTEAFF
TRBV2	TRBJ1-4	TRBD1	19	CASSDLYRGRPASNEKLFF
TRBV27	TRBJ2-3	-	15	CASSSPDYGPDTQYF
TRBV5-8	TRBJ1-5	TRBD1	15	CASSLGQGWGQPQHF
TRBV18	TRBJ2-7	TRBD1	14	CASSPRDRNYEQYF
TRBV7-9	TRBJ1-4	-	16	CASSLGSQATNEKLFF